This T cell receptor beta chain was captured by sequencing in a study of STAT3 mutations in large granular lymphocyte leukemia. TCRdb's table, derived via immunoSEQ multiplex PCR, lists solely in-frame clones and lacks some. The sample includes 35,000 to 50,000 clones, about 81% of them seen just once. The CDR3 is made up of 15 amino acids. Looked up from germline, CDR1 is LGHNA and CDR2 is YSLEER. The V gene lost 0 bases and the J gene lost 8 bases, with 16 bases spanning the gap. Note on this clone: The antigen is not known.

The study, taken as a whole, reports: In T-cell large granular lymphocyte leukemia, about half of patients showed multiple immunodominant subclonotypes.

The chain couples TRBV4-3 to TRBJ1-2; D gene uncertain. The receptor's source is a human donor with T large granular lymphocyte leukemia. Some clones in this sample may be carry-over from other donors' samples. Material: PBMCs. CDR3 nucleotide sequence: TGCGCCAGCAGCCAAGATTTGGGGATCGCAAACGGCTACACCTTC. It specifies CASSQDLGIANGYTF.